This TCR beta chain is from a study of graft-versus-host responses after intestinal transplantation. Turning to the study itself: Multivisceral, liver-intestinal, or isolated intestinal transplants were performed in recipients.

Notes on the study in general: GvH clones turned up in recipient marrow; some had shown up first in ileum or blood.

From germline, CDR1 is SEHNR and CDR2 FQNEAQ (reference sequence). V lost 5 bases, J lost 9 bases, and 12 bases stayed unmatched. There are 16 residues in the CDR3. Responders that carried the CFSE label, about 200,000 of them, were plated with about 200,000 irradiated, violet-dye-labeled stimulator cells. Repertoires were generated with immunoSEQ multiplex PCR, while TCRdb's copy carries only in-frame clones and drops some. The sample lists roughly 14,000 clones; about 30% were seen once. This clone was seen a handful of times. The input for sequencing was alloreactive CD8+ T cells from a mixed lymphocyte reaction culture, taken before intestinal transplant. Subset here: CFSE-low proliferating T cells sorted from roughly 6-day pre-transplant mixed lymphocyte reaction (GvH or HvG direction). The gene calls are TRBV7-9 and TRBJ2-4; 11 bases align to TRBD1. The sequence was obtained from a human patient who received an intestinal transplant. The CDR3 coding sequence is TGTGCCAGCAGCCCTAAGGGGGGACAGGGGGTGATCATTCAGTACTTC. The encoded protein is CASSPKGGQGVIIQYF.